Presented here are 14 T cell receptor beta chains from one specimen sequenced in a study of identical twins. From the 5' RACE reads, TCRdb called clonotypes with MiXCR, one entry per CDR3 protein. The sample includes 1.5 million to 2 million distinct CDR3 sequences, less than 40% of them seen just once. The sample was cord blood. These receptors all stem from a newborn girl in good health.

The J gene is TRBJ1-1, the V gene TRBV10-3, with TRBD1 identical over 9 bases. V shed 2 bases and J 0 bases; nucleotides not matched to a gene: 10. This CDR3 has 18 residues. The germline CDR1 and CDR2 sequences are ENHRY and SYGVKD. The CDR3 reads CAISERVGQGGMNTEAFF. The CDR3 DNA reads TGTGCCATCAGTGAGAGGGTGGGACAGGGCGGCATGAACACTGAAGCTTTCTTT.

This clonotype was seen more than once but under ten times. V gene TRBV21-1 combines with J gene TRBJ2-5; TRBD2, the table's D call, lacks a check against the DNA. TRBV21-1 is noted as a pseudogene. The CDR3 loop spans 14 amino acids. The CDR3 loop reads CATWRLAGGQTQYF. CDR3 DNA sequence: TGTGCCACCTGGAGGTTGGCGGGAGGACAGACCCAGTACTTC.

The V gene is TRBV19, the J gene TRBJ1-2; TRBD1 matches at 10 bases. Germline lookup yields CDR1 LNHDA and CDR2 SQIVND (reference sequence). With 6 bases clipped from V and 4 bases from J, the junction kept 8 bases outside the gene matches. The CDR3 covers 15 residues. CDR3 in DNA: TGTGCCAGTAGCCTGGACAGGGGGGAAACCTATGGCTACACCTTC. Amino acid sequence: CASSLDRGETYGYTF. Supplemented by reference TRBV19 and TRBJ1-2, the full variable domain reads DGGITQSPKYLFRKEGQNVTLSCEQNLNHDAMYWYRQDPGQGLRLIYYSQIVNDFQKGDIAEGYSVSREKKESFPLTVTSAQKNPTAFYLCASSLDRGETYGYTFGSGTRLTVV.

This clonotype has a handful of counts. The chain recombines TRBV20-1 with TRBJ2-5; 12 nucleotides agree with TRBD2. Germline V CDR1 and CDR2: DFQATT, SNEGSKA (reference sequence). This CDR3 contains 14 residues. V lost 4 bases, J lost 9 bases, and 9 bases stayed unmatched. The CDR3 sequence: CSAIWTSGVGAQYF. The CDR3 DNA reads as TGCAGTGCTATCTGGACTAGCGGGGTCGGGGCCCAGTACTTC.

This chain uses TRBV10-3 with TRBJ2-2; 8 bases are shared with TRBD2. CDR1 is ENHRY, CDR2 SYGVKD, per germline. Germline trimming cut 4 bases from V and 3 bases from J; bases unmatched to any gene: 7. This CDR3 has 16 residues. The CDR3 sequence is CAISGVSGGYTGELFF. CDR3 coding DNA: TGTGCCATCAGTGGGGTCTCGGGGGGGTACACCGGGGAGCTGTTTTTT.

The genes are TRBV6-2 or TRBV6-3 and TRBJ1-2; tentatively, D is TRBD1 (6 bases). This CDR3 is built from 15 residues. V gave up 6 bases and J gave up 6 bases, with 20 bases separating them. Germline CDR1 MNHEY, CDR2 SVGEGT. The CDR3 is CASRRDEGENHGYTF. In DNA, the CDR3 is TGTGCCAGCAGACGAGACGAGGGGGAAAACCATGGCTACACCTTC.

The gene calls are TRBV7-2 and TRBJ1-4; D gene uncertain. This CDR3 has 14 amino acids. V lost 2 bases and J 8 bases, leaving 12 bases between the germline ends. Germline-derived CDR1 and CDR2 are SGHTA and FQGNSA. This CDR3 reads CASSLRVQVEKLFF. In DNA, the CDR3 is TGTGCCAGCAGCTTACGGGTTCAGGTGGAAAAACTGTTTTTT. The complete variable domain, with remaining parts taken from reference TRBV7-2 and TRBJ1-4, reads GAGVSQSPSNKVTEKGKDVELRCDPISGHTALYWYRQSLGQGLEFLIYFQGNSAPDKSGLPSDRFSAERTGGSVSTLTIQRTQQEDSAVYLCASSLRVQVEKLFFGSGTQLSVL.

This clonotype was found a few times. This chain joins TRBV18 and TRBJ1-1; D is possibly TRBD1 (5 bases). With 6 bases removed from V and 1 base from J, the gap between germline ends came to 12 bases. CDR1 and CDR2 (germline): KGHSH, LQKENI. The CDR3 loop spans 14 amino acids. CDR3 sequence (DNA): TGTGCCAGCTCCCCCAGGGAGAAGAACACTGAAGCTTTCTTT. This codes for CASSPREKNTEAFF.

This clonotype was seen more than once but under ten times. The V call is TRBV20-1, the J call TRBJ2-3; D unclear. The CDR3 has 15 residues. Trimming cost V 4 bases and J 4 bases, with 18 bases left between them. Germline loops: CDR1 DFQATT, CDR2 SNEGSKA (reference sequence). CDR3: CSAISSAKAADTQYF. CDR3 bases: TGCAGTGCTATCTCTTCTGCGAAGGCGGCAGATACGCAGTATTTT.

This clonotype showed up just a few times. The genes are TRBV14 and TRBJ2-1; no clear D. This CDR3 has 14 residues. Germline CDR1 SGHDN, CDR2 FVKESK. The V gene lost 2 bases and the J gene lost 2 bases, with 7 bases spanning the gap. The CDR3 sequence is CASSQFQAYNEQFF. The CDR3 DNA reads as TGTGCCAGCAGCCAATTTCAGGCCTACAATGAGCAGTTCTTC.

The CDR3 region has the DNA TGCGCCAGCAGCTCAGAGACGGGGAGCTCCTACGAGCAGTATTTT. Its translation: CASSSETGSSYEQYF. The chain employs TRBV5-1 and TRBJ2-7, with a tentative D call TRBD2 (5 bases). The DNA end lines up better with TRBJ2-3; the J call may be wrong. The length of the CDR3 is 15 residues. The germline V gene has CDR1 SGHRS and CDR2 YFSETQ.

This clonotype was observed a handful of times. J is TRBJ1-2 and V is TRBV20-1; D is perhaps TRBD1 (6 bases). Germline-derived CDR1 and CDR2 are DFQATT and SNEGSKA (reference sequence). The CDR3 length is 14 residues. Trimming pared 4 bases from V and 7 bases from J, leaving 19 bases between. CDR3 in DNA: TGCAGTGCTATTCTTGACAGGCGGTCGGGTGGCTACACCTTC. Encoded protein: CSAILDRRSGGYTF.

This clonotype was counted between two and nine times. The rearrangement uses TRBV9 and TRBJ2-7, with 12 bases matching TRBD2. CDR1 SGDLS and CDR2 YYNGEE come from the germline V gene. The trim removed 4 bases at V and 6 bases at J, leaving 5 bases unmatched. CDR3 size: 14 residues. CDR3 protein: CASSPRGLAGEQYF. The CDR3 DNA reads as TGTGCCAGCAGCCCACGGGGACTAGCGGGCGAGCAGTACTTC.

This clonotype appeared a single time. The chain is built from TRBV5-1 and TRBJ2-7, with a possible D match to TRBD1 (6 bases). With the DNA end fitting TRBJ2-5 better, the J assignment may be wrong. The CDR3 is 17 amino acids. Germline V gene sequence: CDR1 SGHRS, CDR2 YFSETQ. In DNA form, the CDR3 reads TGCGCCAGCAGCTTGGCGCTGAGACAGGCGGCACAAGAGACCCAGTACTTC. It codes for CASSLALRQAAQETQYF.